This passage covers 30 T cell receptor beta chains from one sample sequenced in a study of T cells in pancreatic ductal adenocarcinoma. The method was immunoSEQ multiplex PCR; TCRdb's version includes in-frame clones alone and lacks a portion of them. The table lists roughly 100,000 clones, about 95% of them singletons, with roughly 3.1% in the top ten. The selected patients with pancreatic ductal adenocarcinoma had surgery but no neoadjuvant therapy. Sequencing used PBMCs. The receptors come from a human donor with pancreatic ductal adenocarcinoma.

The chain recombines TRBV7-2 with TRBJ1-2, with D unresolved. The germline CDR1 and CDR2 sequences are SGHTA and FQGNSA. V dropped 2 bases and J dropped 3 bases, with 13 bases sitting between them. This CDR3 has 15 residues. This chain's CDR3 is CASSLTRGEYYGYTF. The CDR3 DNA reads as TGTGCCAGCAGCTTAACCCGAGGAGAGTACTATGGCTACACCTTC.

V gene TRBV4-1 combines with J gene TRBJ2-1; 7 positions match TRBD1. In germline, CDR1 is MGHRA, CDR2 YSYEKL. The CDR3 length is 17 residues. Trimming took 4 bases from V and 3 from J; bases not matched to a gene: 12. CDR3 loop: CASSPGGHRGFYNEQFF. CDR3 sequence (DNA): TGCGCCAGCAGCCCTGGGGGCCACAGGGGATTCTACAATGAGCAGTTCTTC.

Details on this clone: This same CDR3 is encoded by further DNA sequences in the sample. The CDR3 coding sequence is TGCAGCGTTTTGGGAGGGAGCACAGATACGCAGTATTTT. Protein sequence: CSVLGGSTDTQYF. The chain uses TRBV29-1 and TRBJ2-3, with 7 positions matching TRBD2. Germline V gives CDR1 SQVTM, CDR2 ANQGSEA. Trimming took 5 bases from V and 0 from J; bases not matched to a gene: 2. There are 13 residues in the CDR3.

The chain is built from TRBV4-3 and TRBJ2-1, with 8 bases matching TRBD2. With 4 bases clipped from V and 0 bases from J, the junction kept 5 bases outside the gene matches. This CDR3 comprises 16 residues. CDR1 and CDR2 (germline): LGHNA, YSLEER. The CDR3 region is CASSLSSGSSYNEQFF. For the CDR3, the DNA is TGCGCCAGCAGCCTCTCGAGCGGGAGCTCCTACAATGAGCAGTTCTTC.

CDR3: CATNPSGEAGTDTQYF. CDR3 nucleotides: TGTGCCACCAATCCGAGCGGGGAAGCCGGGACAGATACGCAGTATTTT. The chain has TRBV10-3 and TRBJ2-3; TRBD2 matches 7 bases. The germline gives CDR1 ENHRY, CDR2 SYGVKD. The CDR3 is made up of 16 amino acids. Losses at the gene ends were 10 bases for V and 3 bases for J; bases not matched to a gene: 16.

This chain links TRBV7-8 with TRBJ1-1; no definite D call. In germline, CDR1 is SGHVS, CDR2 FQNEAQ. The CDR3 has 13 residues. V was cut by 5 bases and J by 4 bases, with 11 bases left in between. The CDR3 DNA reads TGTGCCAGCAGCCCGGAGGCTGGCACTGAAGCTTTCTTT. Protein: CASSPEAGTEAFF.

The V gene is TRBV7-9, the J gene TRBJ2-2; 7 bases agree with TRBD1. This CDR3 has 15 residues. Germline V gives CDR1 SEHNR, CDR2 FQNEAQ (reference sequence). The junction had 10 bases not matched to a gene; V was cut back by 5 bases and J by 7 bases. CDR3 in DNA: TGTGCCAGCAGCCCGACTGAGGGGGCTGGCGGGGAGCTGTTTTTT. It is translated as CASSPTEGAGGELFF.

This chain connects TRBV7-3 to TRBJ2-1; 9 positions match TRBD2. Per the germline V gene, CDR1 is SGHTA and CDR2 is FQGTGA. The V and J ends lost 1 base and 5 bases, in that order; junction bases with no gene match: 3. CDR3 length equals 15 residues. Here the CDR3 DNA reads TGTGCCAGCAGCTTAAGGGCTAGCGGGGACAATGAGCAGTTCTTC. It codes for CASSLRASGDNEQFF.

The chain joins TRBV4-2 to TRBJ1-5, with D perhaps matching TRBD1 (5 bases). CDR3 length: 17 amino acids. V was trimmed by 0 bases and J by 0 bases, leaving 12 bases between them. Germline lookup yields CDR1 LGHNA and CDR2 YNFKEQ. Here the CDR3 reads CASSQDDGGYSNQPQHF. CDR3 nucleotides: TGTGCCAGCAGCCAAGATGACGGGGGATATAGCAATCAGCCCCAGCATTTT.

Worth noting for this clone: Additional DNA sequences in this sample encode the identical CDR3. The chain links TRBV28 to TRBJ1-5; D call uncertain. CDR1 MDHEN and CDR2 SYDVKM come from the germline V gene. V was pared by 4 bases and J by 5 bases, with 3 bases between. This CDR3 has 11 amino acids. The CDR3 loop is CASSSDQPQHF. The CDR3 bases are TGTGCCAGCAGTTCGGATCAGCCCCAGCATTTT.

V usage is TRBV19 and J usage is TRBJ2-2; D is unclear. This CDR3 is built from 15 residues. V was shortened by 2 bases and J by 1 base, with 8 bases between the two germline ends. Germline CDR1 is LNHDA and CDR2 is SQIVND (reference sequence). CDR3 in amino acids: CASSIRSRNTGELFF. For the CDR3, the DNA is TGTGCCAGTAGTATAAGGAGCAGGAACACCGGGGAGCTGTTTTTT.

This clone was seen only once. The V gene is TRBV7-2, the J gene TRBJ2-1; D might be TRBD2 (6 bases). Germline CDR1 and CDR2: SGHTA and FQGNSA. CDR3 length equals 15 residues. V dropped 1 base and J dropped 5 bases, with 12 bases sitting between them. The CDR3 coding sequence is TGTGCCAGCAGCTTAGTCGCTGGACTAAACAATGAGCAGTTCTTC. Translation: CASSLVAGLNNEQFF.

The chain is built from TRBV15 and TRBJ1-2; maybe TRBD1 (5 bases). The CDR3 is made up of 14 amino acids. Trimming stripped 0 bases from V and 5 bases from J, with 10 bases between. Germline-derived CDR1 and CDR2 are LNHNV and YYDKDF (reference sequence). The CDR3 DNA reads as TGTGCCACCAGCAGAGACTTAGGGGAATATGGCTACACCTTC. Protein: CATSRDLGEYGYTF.

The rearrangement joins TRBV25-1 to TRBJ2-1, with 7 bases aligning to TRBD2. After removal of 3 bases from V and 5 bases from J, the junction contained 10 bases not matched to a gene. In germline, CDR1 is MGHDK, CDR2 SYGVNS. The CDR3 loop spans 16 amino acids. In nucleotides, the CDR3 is TGTGCCAGCAGTGACCCTCGGAGCGGGGAAAACAATGAGCAGTTCTTC. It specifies CASSDPRSGENNEQFF. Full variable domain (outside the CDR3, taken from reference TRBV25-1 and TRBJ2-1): EADIYQTPRYLVIGTGKKITLECSQTMGHDKMYWYQQDPGMELHLIHYSYGVNSTEKGDLSSESTVSRIRTEHFPLTLESARPSHTSQYLCASSDPRSGENNEQFFGPGTRLTVL.

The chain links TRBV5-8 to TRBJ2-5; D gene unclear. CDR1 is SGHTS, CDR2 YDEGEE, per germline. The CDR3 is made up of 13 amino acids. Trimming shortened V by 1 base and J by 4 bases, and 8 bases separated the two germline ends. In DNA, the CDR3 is TGTGCCAGCAGCTTGTGGGCGCCAGAGACCCAGTACTTC. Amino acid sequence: CASSLWAPETQYF.

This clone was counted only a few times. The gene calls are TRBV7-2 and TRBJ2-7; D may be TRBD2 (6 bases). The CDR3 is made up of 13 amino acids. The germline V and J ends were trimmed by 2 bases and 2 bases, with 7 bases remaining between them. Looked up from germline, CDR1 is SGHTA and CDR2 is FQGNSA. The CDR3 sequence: CASSLRGAYEQYF. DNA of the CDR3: TGTGCCAGCAGCTTACGCGGGGCCTACGAGCAGTACTTC.

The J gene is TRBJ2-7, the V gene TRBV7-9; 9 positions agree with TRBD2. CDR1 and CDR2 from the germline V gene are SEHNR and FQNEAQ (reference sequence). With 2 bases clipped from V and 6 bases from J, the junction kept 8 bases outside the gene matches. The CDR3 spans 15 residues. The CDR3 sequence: CASSLLPTAGGEQYF. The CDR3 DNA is TGTGCCAGCAGCTTACTACCTACAGCGGGAGGCGAGCAGTACTTC.

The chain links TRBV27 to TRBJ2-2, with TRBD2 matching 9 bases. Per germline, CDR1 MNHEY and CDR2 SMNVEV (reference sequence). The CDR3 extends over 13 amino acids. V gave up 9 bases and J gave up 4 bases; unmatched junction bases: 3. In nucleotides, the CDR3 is TGTGCCAGTAGACTAGCGGCCACCGGGGAGCTGTTTTTT. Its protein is CASRLAATGELFF.

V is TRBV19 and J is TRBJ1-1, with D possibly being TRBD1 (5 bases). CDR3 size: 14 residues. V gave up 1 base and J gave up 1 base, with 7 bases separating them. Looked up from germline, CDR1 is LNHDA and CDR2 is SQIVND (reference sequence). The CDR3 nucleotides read TGTGCCAGTAGTATAGCAGGGCGGAACACTGAAGCTTTCTTT. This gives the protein CASSIAGRNTEAFF.

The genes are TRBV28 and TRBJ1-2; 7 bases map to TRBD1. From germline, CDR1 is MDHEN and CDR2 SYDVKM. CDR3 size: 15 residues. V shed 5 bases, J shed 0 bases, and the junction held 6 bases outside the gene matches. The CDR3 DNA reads TGTGCCAGCAGTACCTACAGGGGAGCTAACTATGGCTACACCTTC. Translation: CASSTYRGANYGYTF.

Written as DNA, the CDR3 is TGTGCCAGCAGCCCGATCCAGGGAGGGAATGAGCAGTTCTTC. This sequence encodes CASSPIQGGNEQFF. The chain recombines TRBV6-5 with TRBJ2-1, with 7 bases fitting TRBD2. The CDR3 is made up of 14 amino acids. From germline, CDR1 is MNHEY and CDR2 SVGAGI. V shed 6 bases, J shed 7 bases, and the junction held 9 bases outside the gene matches.

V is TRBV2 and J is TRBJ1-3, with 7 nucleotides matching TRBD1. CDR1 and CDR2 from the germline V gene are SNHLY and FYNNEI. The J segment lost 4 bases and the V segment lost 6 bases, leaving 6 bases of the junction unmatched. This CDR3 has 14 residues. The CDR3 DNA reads TGTGCCAGCAGGAAGACAGGGCAAGGAAACACCATATATTTT. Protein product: CASRKTGQGNTIYF.

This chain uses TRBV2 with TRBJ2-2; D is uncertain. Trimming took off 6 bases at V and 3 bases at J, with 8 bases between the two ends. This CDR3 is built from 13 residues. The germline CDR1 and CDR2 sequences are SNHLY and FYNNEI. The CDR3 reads CASRLGHTGELFF. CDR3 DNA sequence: TGTGCCAGCAGGCTGGGCCACACCGGGGAGCTGTTTTTT.

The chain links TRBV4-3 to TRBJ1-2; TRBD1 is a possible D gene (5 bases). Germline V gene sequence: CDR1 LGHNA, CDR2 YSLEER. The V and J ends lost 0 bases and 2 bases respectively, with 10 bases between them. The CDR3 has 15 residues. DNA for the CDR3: TGCGCCAGCAGCCAAGATTGGCAGGGAAACTATGGCTACACCTTC. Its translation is CASSQDWQGNYGYTF.

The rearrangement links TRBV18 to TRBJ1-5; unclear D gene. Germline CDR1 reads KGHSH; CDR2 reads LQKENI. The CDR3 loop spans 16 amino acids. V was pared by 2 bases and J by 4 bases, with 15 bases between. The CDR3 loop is CASSPTPTGNNQPQHF. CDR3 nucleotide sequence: TGTGCCAGCTCACCAACTCCGACGGGGAATAATCAGCCCCAGCATTTT.

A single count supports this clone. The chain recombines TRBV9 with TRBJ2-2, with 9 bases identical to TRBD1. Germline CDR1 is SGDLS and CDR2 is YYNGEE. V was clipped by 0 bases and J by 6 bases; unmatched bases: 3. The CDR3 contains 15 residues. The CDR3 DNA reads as TGTGCCAGCAGCGTAGTGGGACAGGGTGCCGGGGAGCTGTTTTTT. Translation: CASSVVGQGAGELFF.

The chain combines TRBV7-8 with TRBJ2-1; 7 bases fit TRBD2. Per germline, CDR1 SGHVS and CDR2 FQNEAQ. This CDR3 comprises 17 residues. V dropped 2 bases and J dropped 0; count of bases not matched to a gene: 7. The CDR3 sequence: CASSLPRTSVSYNEQFF. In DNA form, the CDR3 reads TGTGCCAGCAGCTTACCAAGGACTAGTGTCTCCTACAATGAGCAGTTCTTC.

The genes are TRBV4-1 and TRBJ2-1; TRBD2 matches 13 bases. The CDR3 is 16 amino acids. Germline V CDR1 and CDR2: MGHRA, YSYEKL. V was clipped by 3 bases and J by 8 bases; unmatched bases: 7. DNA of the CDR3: TGCGCCAGCAGCCAGGAGGGACTAGCGGGAATGGATGAGCAGTTCTTC. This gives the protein CASSQEGLAGMDEQFF.

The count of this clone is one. The CDR3 spells CASSYGEMGLAITGELFF. The CDR3 DNA is TGTGCCAGCAGCTACGGCGAAATGGGACTAGCGATCACCGGGGAGCTGTTTTTT. V is TRBV5-8 and J is TRBJ2-2; 10 bases agree with TRBD2. CDR1 and CDR2 from the germline V gene are SGHTS and YDEGEE. With V trimmed by 3 bases and J by 4 bases, 12 bases remained unmatched. CDR3 length: 18 residues.

The CDR3 reads CASSPALTDTQYF. The DNA for the CDR3 is TGTGCCAGCAGCCCCGCACTCACAGATACGCAGTATTTT. V gene TRBV11-3 combines with J gene TRBJ2-3; no clear D gene. Germline V CDR1 and CDR2: SGHNT, YENEEA. CDR3 length equals 13 residues. Trimming left V 5 bases short and J 2 bases short, with 8 bases between.